A single count supports the clone carrying this TCR beta chain. No antigen is known for it. The data stem from a study of early stage breast cancer tumors. About the research overall: Roughly eight ER+/PR+/HER2- tumors were invasive ductal; four were invasive lobular.

Tissue for this sample was collected 2-4 cm from the breast tumor. Some clones are missing from TCRdb's copy, which holds only in-frame ones; the method was immunoSEQ multiplex PCR. Of 4,000 to 6,000 clones in the sample, 65% to 80% are singletons; the top ten hold 26%. Notes on the study in general: Enriched TCRB sequences shared across patients were mostly commonly generated sequences.

The sequenced sample consisted of normal breast tissue next to the tumor. The TCR comes from a person in their sixties with breast cancer.

Here the CDR3 reads CASSHQGNNEQFF. CDR3 DNA: TGTGCCAGCAGCCACCAGGGAAACAATGAGCAGTTCTTC. This chain joins TRBV7-8 and TRBJ2-1, with D possibly matching TRBD1 (5 bases). Germline CDR1 is SGHVS and CDR2 is FQNEAQ. This CDR3 is built from 13 residues. With 5 bases removed from V and 5 bases from J, the gap between germline ends came to 10 bases.